This is a list of T cell receptor beta chains from one sample in a study of cytomegalovirus exposure and HLA in healthy donors. The method was immunoSEQ multiplex PCR; TCRdb's version includes in-frame clones alone and lacks a portion of them. In the table there are about 89,000 clones, around 85% of which are singletons. The sequenced material came from PBMCs. These receptors were collected from a man in his forties or fifties in good health and CMV-seropositive. Each CDR3 is given with its conserved first and last residue. The D gene is left open where the match is weak. For some rows the clone size is stated as once, few or many, or as a class when expanded; others skip it.

V	size	length	D	J	DNA	CDR3
TRBV5-5	-	13	-	TRBJ2-2	TGTGCCAGCAGCTTGGAGGGGACCGGGGAGCTGTTTTTT	CASSLEGTGELFF
TRBV5-8	-	16	-	TRBJ2-4	TGTGCCAGCAGCCTGGGGGACTCACTAGCCAAAAACATTCAGTACTTC	CASSLGDSLAKNIQYF
TRBV18	-	15	TRBD2	TRBJ2-7	TGTGCCAGCTCCTCGGGACTAGCGGGAGTCGGAGAGCAGTACTTC	CASSSGLAGVGEQYF
TRBV6-1	few	15	TRBD2	TRBJ2-7	TGTGCCAGCAGTGAATTGACTAGCGGGAGGTACGAGCAGTACTTC	CASSELTSGRYEQYF
TRBV19	few	15	TRBD2	TRBJ2-1	TGTGCCAGTACCCCTTCTAGCGGTGGCTACAATGAGCAGTTCTTC	CASTPSSGGYNEQFF
TRBV11-2	-	14	-	TRBJ2-3	TGTGCCAGCAGCTTAGGTCGCGGTGGCGATACGCAGTATTTT	CASSLGRGGDTQYF
TRBV5-3	-	17	-	TRBJ1-5	TGTGCCAGAAGCTCTTCACGGAGGCGGATTCGTAATCAGCCCCAGCATTTT	CARSSSRRRIRNQPQHF
TRBV11-3	once	14	-	TRBJ2-3	TGTGCCAGCAGTTCCCGCTCACAGGGAGATACGCAGTATTTT	CASSSRSQGDTQYF
TRBV5-4	-	15	-	TRBJ1-1	TGTGCCAGCAGCTGGGGACTAGTGGCCAACACTGAAGCTTTCTTT	CASSWGLVANTEAFF
TRBV9	few	16	TRBD1	TRBJ1-2	TGTGCCAGCAGCGTAGACGACAGGGAGGAGGGCTATGGCTACACCTTC	CASSVDDREEGYGYTF
TRBV29-1	-	12	-	TRBJ2-1	TGCAGCGGTGGGGGCGCGTACAATGAGCAGTTCTTC	CSGGGAYNEQFF
TRBV15	-	15	-	TRBJ2-5	TGTGCCACCAGCAGAATCCGACAGATTCAGGAGACCCAGTACTTC	CATSRIRQIQETQYF
TRBV10-3	-	13	-	TRBJ2-5	TGTGCCATCAGGGACTGGGATGAAGAGACCCAGTACTTC	CAIRDWDEETQYF
TRBV6-6	few	13	-	TRBJ1-1	TGTGCCAGCACGCGACAGACTAACACTGAAGCTTTCTTT	CASTRQTNTEAFF
TRBV7-9	-	17	TRBD1	TRBJ1-2	TGTGCCAGCAGCCTAACCCGGGACAGGGAAAAAAACTATGGCTACACCTTC	CASSLTRDREKNYGYTF
TRBV10-2	medium-sized	15	-	TRBJ1-5	TGCGCCAGCAGACCTGGGGCAGGCGGAAATCAGCCCCAGCATTTT	CASRPGAGGNQPQHF
TRBV11-2	-	16	-	TRBJ1-1	TGTGCCAGCAGCCTAGTTGTAGGGGCCCAGAACACTGAAGCTTTCTTT	CASSLVVGAQNTEAFF
TRBV19	-	14	-	TRBJ2-1	TGTGCCAGTAGTATAGGCGCTAGCACAAATGAGCAGTTCTTC	CASSIGASTNEQFF
TRBV5-1	-	13	-	TRBJ1-1	TGCGCCAGCAGCGGGCAGCCGAGCACTGAAGCTTTCTTT	CASSGQPSTEAFF
TRBV4-2	-	15	TRBD2	TRBJ2-7	TGTGCCAGCAGCCAAGCGGGGGGGCTTTCGCTTGAGCAGTACTTC	CASSQAGGLSLEQYF
TRBV6-5	-	13	-	TRBJ1-1	TGTGCCAGCAGTTACGGCGGGAACACTGAAGCTTTCTTT	CASSYGGNTEAFF
TRBV4-2	-	16	TRBD2	TRBJ2-3	TGTGCCAGCAGCGGACGAACTAGCGGGGGCACAGATACGCAGTATTTT	CASSGRTSGGTDTQYF
TRBV10-3	-	15	TRBD1	TRBJ1-6	TGTGCCATCAGGACGGGACAGGGGTTTAATTCACCCCTCCACTTT	CAIRTGQGFNSPLHF
TRBV7-2	-	14	-	TRBJ2-1	TGTGCCATCATCGCGGGACTGGTGGTCAATGAGCAGTTCTTC	CAIIAGLVVNEQFF
TRBV7-2	-	16	-	TRBJ2-1	TGTGCCAGCAGCTTAGCGAGGAGCAAGCCCTGGAATGAGCAGTTCTTC	CASSLARSKPWNEQFF
TRBV5-1	-	16	-	TRBJ1-4	TGCGCCAGCAGCTTTGGAGGGCTGCGGACTAATGAAAAACTGTTTTTT	CASSFGGLRTNEKLFF
TRBV11-2	-	15	TRBD2	TRBJ2-7	TGTGCCAGCAGCCTTGGACACGGGAGGGGGTACGAGCAGTACTTC	CASSLGHGRGYEQYF
TRBV5-6	-	14	-	TRBJ1-1	TGTGCCAGCAGCTTAGGGGGAAGGAACACTGAAGCTTTCTTT	CASSLGGRNTEAFF
TRBV11-2	-	16	TRBD2	TRBJ2-1	TGTGCCAGCAGCTTAAGGGCTAGCGGGACCTACAATGAGCAGTTCTTC	CASSLRASGTYNEQFF
TRBV28	-	15	TRBD2	TRBJ2-7	TGTGCCAGCAGCTCCCCCGGGACTAGCGGCTACGAGCAGTACTTC	CASSSPGTSGYEQYF
TRBV9	few	15	TRBD1	TRBJ1-6	TGTGCCAGCAGCCCCCCGGGACAGGCGAATTCACCCCTCCACTTT	CASSPPGQANSPLHF
TRBV7-6	-	14	TRBD2	TRBJ2-1	TGTGCCAGCAGCTCGGGACTAGCCTACAATGAGCAGTTCTTC	CASSSGLAYNEQFF
TRBV7-3	-	18	-	TRBJ2-2	TGTGCCAGCAGCCCCTCGGTGGGCGTCCAATCACTTGCCGGGGAGCTGTTTTTT	CASSPSVGVQSLAGELFF
TRBV9	-	15	-	TRBJ2-3	TGTGCCAGCAGCGTAGGCTCTACCCTCACAGATACGCAGTATTTT	CASSVGSTLTDTQYF
TRBV5-1	-	15	-	TRBJ1-6	TGCGCCAGCAGCCCCAACATGGAGCATAATTCACCCCTCCACTTT	CASSPNMEHNSPLHF
TRBV4-1	few	16	TRBD1	TRBJ1-2	TGCGCCAGCAGCCAAGTTTCCCCGGACAGGGGTCATGGCTACACCTTC	CASSQVSPDRGHGYTF
TRBV18	-	14	-	TRBJ2-5	TGTGCCAGCTCACTCGATTGGGGCAGGGAGACCCAGTACTTC	CASSLDWGRETQYF
TRBV11-2	few	15	-	TRBJ2-7	TGTGCCAGCAGCTCACAGGGAAATGGGTACTACGAGCAGTACTTC	CASSSQGNGYYEQYF
TRBV5-6	-	15	TRBD2	TRBJ2-2	TGTGCCAGCAGCTTCGGACTAGTAGAATCCGGGGAGCTGTTTTTT	CASSFGLVESGELFF
TRBV7-2	-	15	TRBD1	TRBJ1-3	TGTGCCAGCAGCATCGGGACAGGGATAGGAAACACCATATATTTT	CASSIGTGIGNTIYF
TRBV5-4	-	14	TRBD2	TRBJ2-1	TGTGCCAGCAGCTCAATGGGGACTACCAATGAGCAGTTCTTC	CASSSMGTTNEQFF
TRBV2	few	12	-	TRBJ1-2	TGTGCCAGCAATTTAGGGGTTTATGGCTACACCTTC	CASNLGVYGYTF
TRBV6-1	-	15	-	TRBJ2-7	TGTGCCAGCAGTGGGGGGGGGACACTTACCTACGAGCAGTACTTC	CASSGGGTLTYEQYF
TRBV18	-	16	-	TRBJ2-2	TGTGCCAGCTCACCATTGCAGCAATTCGGGACCGGGGAGCTGTTTTTT	CASSPLQQFGTGELFF
TRBV7-9	once	18	TRBD2	TRBJ2-1	TGTGCCAGCAGCTCCCTAGCGGGTGGTCCCGATATATACAATGAGCAGTTCTTC	CASSSLAGGPDIYNEQFF
TRBV10-2	once	13	-	TRBJ1-1	TGCGCCGGGGACGGGGGGTGGGGGGCTGAAGCTTTCTTT	CAGDGGWGAEAFF
TRBV29-1	-	13	TRBD1	TRBJ1-2	TGCAGCGTCGAGACAGGGCTTGGCTATGGCTACACCTTC	CSVETGLGYGYTF
TRBV5-1	-	15	-	TRBJ2-1	TGCGCCAGCAGCTTAAGGGAGAGTAGGTACAATGAGCAGTTCTTC	CASSLRESRYNEQFF
TRBV6-1	-	11	-	TRBJ2-7	TGTGCCAGCAGCAGGGTTGACGAGCAGTACTTC	CASSRVDEQYF
TRBV10-2	-	16	TRBD1	TRBJ1-2	TGCGCCAGCAGTGGGGAAACAGGGGGCGAGGCTGATGGCTACACCTTC	CASSGETGGEADGYTF
TRBV19	-	13	TRBD1	TRBJ2-2	TGTGCCAGTAGTACCCAGGGGGCCGGGGAGCTGTTTTTT	CASSTQGAGELFF
TRBV15	few	12	-	TRBJ2-5	TGTGCCACCAGCAGAGATCGGGAGACCCAGTACTTC	CATSRDRETQYF
TRBV29-1	-	11	-	TRBJ2-7	TGCAGCGTTGACAGGGCTGGCGAGCAGTACTTC	CSVDRAGEQYF
TRBV5-4	-	15	TRBD1	TRBJ1-6	TGTGCCAGCAGCACCTCCGGGACAGTAAATTCACCCCTCCACTTT	CASSTSGTVNSPLHF
TRBV9	-	15	-	TRBJ2-1	TGTGCCAGCAGTCCCCGGGACTTCTCCTACAATGAGCAGTTCTTC	CASSPRDFSYNEQFF